One and the same sample provided the 25 T cell receptor beta chains below, sequenced in a study of shared clonotypes between healthy human individuals. Method: immunoSEQ multiplex PCR; TCRdb's copy keeps in-frame clones and lacks some. The sample holds about 2.4 million clones; roughly 93% are singletons and the top ten take 0.36%. The sequenced sample consisted of naive CD4+ T cells from PBMCs. The subset denotes: CD45RA+ positively selected. The receptors originated from a man aged 18-30 years in good health. Some clones in this sample may be carry-over from other donors' samples.

For this clone: In the same sample, other DNA sequences code for this CDR3. The chain carries TRBV6-5 and TRBJ1-3; D is possibly TRBD1 (5 bases). This CDR3 is built from 14 residues. Trimming removed 6 bases at V and 0 bases at J, with 9 bases between. CDR1 and CDR2 from the germline V gene are MNHEY and SVGAGI. The CDR3 reads CASSRTGSGNTIYF. The CDR3 DNA reads TGTGCCAGCAGCCGTACAGGCTCTGGAAACACCATATATTTT.

In this sample, this clone turned up a few times. The V gene is TRBV27, the J gene TRBJ2-7; 9 bases map to TRBD1. CDR3 length equals 15 residues. The V gene end was trimmed by 0 bases and the J gene end by 6 bases; junction bases not matched to a gene: 6. Germline CDR1 MNHEY, CDR2 SMNVEV (reference sequence). As DNA, the CDR3 is TGTGCCAGCAGTTTATCACGGGACAGGGTGGCCGAGCAGTACTTC. It codes for CASSLSRDRVAEQYF.

With regard to this clone: This same CDR3 is encoded by further DNA sequences in the sample. The chain has TRBV5-1 and TRBJ1-5; TRBD1 is a possible D gene (5 bases). V was cut by 0 bases and J by 2 bases, with 9 bases left in between. The CDR3 covers 15 residues. CDR1 is SGHRS, CDR2 YFSETQ, per germline. CDR3 DNA: TGCGCCAGCAGCTTGGAGGCAGGGCGCAATCAGCCCCAGCATTTT. Its protein product is CASSLEAGRNQPQHF.

This sequence joins TRBV2 and TRBJ1-2; D uncertain. This CDR3 has 13 amino acids. The germline CDR1 and CDR2 sequences are SNHLY and FYNNEI. With 1 base removed from V and 5 bases from J, the gap between germline ends came to 8 bases. The chain's CDR3 is CASSEESTYGYTF. CDR3 DNA: TGTGCCAGCAGTGAAGAATCGACTTATGGCTACACCTTC.

V gene TRBV4-1 combines with J gene TRBJ1-5; 8 bases match TRBD1. CDR3 length: 19 residues. The V gene end was trimmed by 5 bases and the J gene end by 1 base; junction bases not matched to a gene: 16. The germline gives CDR1 MGHRA, CDR2 YSYEKL. The CDR3 here is CASSKKATGESWSNQPQHF. The CDR3 region has the DNA TGCGCCAGCAGCAAAAAGGCGACAGGGGAAAGTTGGAGCAATCAGCCCCAGCATTTT.

This clone was found once. V and J are TRBV4-3 and TRBJ1-2; a possible D gene is TRBD1 (6 bases). This CDR3 contains 14 residues. Germline V gene lookup returns CDR1 LGHNA and CDR2 YSLEER. V was clipped by 4 bases and J by 8 bases, with 17 bases between them. Here the CDR3 reads CASSPQGGGLGYTF. In DNA, the CDR3 is TGCGCCAGCAGCCCCCAGGGCGGGGGGCTGGGCTACACCTTC.

The genes are TRBV7-2 and TRBJ1-1; D is ambiguous. This CDR3 region has 14 residues. Per the germline V gene, CDR1 is SGHTA and CDR2 is FQGNSA. Between the trimmed V and J ends, which lost 6 bases and 6 bases, there was a span of 17 bases. The CDR3 DNA is TGTGCCAGCAGAACGATTTACCAGCTACCTGAAGCTTTCTTT. Protein product: CASRTIYQLPEAFF.

The CDR3 bases are TGTGCCAGCAGTATAGCCGGAGGGCCCTACGAGCAGTACTTC. As protein: CASSIAGGPYEQYF. The V call is TRBV5-4, the J call TRBJ2-7, with a possible D match to TRBD2 (6 bases). The germline gives CDR1 SGHNT, CDR2 YYREEE (reference sequence). This CDR3 has 14 amino acids. Trimming pared 5 bases from V and 2 bases from J, leaving 14 bases between.

The V gene is TRBV28, the J gene TRBJ2-3; TRBD2 aligns across 9 bases. J was trimmed by 6 bases and V by 6 bases; bases with no gene match: 16. Germline-derived CDR1 and CDR2 are MDHEN and SYDVKM. This CDR3 region has 17 residues. The CDR3 reads CASSQMRGREGPDTQYF. The CDR3, as DNA: TGTGCCAGCAGCCAAATGAGGGGGCGGGAGGGCCCGGATACGCAGTATTTT.

The CDR3 DNA reads as TGTGCCAGCTCACTTGCCCAACAGGAAAACACTGAAGCTTTCTTT. This gives the protein CASSLAQQENTEAFF. The chain joins TRBV18 to TRBJ1-1, with TRBD1 as a possible D gene (5 bases). The V gene's germline CDR1 is KGHSH and CDR2 LQKENI. The V gene lost 4 bases and the J gene lost 2 bases, with 14 bases spanning the gap. This CDR3 region has 15 residues.

The chain employs TRBV18 and TRBJ1-1; D unclear. There are 13 residues in the CDR3. Trimming removed 5 bases at V and 2 bases at J, with 9 bases between. Germline loops: CDR1 KGHSH, CDR2 LQKENI. The CDR3 is CASSVGSNTEAFF. CDR3 nucleotides: TGTGCCAGCTCAGTAGGTTCCAACACTGAAGCTTTCTTT. The full variable domain, its missing parts supplied by reference TRBV18 and TRBJ1-1, is NAGVMQNPRHLVRRRGQEARLRCSPMKGHSHVYWYRQLPEEGLKFMVYLQKENIIDESGMPKERFSAEFPKEGPSILRIQQVVRGDSAAYFCASSVGSNTEAFFGQGTRLTVV.

This clone was seen just once. A read error may account for a junction end that differs from germline. The chain is built from TRBV18 and TRBJ2-7; the D gene is possibly TRBD2 (7 bases). The CDR3 sequence is 16 residues long. Germline values: CDR1 KGHSH, CDR2 LQKENI. The CDR3, as DNA: TGTGCCAGCTCACCACAAGGGGGAGGGCCCTCCCACGAGCAGTACTTC. It yields the protein CASSPQGGGPSHEQYF.

This chain joins TRBV5-4 and TRBJ2-7; perhaps TRBD2 as D (5 bases). Deletions cut 4 bases from V and 5 bases from J, with 16 bases between. Per the germline V gene, CDR1 is SGHNT and CDR2 is YYREEE (reference sequence). The CDR3 runs to 14 residues. CDR3 loop: CASSRTGSVDEQYF. The CDR3 coding sequence is TGTGCCAGCAGCCGGACGGGATCGGTGGACGAGCAGTACTTC.

This clone has just one count. The CDR3 DNA is TGTGCCAGCAGCTCTCCCCGCCCATCTGGAAACACCATATATTTT. This encodes CASSSPRPSGNTIYF. This rearrangement joins TRBV6-5 to TRBJ1-3; D is undetermined. Germline CDR1 reads MNHEY; CDR2 reads SVGAGI. Trimming cost V 6 bases and J 1 base, with 13 bases left between them. This CDR3 has 15 amino acids.

As to this clone: The sample contains more than one DNA sequence encoding this CDR3. CDR3 DNA sequence: TGTGCCAGCAGCTCCACAAGGAACACTGAAGCTTTCTTT. It codes for CASSSTRNTEAFF. The chain recombines TRBV7-3 with TRBJ1-1; D unclear. Germline CDR1 and CDR2: SGHTA and FQGTGA. V dropped 4 bases and J dropped 1 base, with 7 bases sitting between them. The length of the CDR3 is 13 residues.

This rearrangement joins TRBV6-5 to TRBJ1-1, with 7 bases fitting TRBD1. The germline gives CDR1 MNHEY, CDR2 SVGAGI. This CDR3 is built from 16 residues. J gave up 1 base and V 4 bases, and 9 bases lay outside the gene matches. For the CDR3, the DNA is TGTGCCAGCAGTTTCTCAAGACAGGGAGGGAACACTGAAGCTTTCTTT. Amino acids: CASSFSRQGGNTEAFF.

This chain joins TRBV9 and TRBJ2-2; 7 bases align to TRBD2. V lost 0 bases and J lost 4; bases outside the gene matches: 12. The CDR3 extends over 18 amino acids. CDR1 and CDR2 from the germline V gene are SGDLS and YYNGEE. CDR3 loop: CASSVVGLDWYFTGELFF. In nucleotides, the CDR3 is TGTGCCAGCAGCGTAGTAGGACTAGATTGGTATTTCACCGGGGAGCTGTTTTTT. The full variable domain, completed using reference TRBV9 and TRBJ2-2, is DSGVTQTPKHLITATGQRVTLRCSPRSGDLSVYWYQQSLDQGLQFLIQYYNGEERAKGNILERFSAQQFPDLHSELNLSSLELGDSALYFCASSVVGLDWYFTGELFFGEGSRLTVL.

The CDR3 DNA follows: TGTGCCAGCAGCTTACAGTCTCCGGGCTCTGGGGCCAACGTCCTGACTTTC. It is translated as CASSLQSPGSGANVLTF. This sequence joins TRBV7-3 and TRBJ2-6; D unresolved. The germline V gene has CDR1 SGHTA and CDR2 FQGTGA. Trimming pared 2 bases from V and 0 bases from J, leaving 11 bases between. CDR3 length: 17 residues.

The V and J genes are TRBV9 and TRBJ1-1; D is unresolved. Germline V gene lookup returns CDR1 SGDLS and CDR2 YYNGEE. The CDR3 is 15 amino acids. V lost 3 bases, J lost 1 base, and 13 bases lay in between. CDR3 in DNA: TGTGCCAGCAGCGCCACGGGCCGGGGGAACACTGAAGCTTTCTTT. Encoded protein: CASSATGRGNTEAFF.

The chain is built from TRBV6-5 and TRBJ1-6; TRBD1 aligns across 8 bases. The CDR3 contains 15 residues. CDR1 and CDR2 from the germline V gene are MNHEY and SVGAGI. The ends lost 2 bases at V and 8 bases at J; junction bases unmatched: 5. DNA of the CDR3: TGTGCCAGCAGTTACGGCACAGGGGGAGATTCACCCCTCCACTTT. This gives the protein CASSYGTGGDSPLHF.

As concerns this clone: Other DNA sequences in this specimen translate into the identical CDR3. The chain employs TRBV7-3 and TRBJ2-5, with unresolved D. The germline CDR1 and CDR2 sequences are SGHTA and FQGTGA. The V end was cut by 0 bases, the J end by 2 bases, with 4 bases between. The CDR3 has 13 residues. The CDR3 here is CASSLTRQETQYF. The CDR3 DNA reads TGTGCCAGCAGCTTAACTAGACAAGAGACCCAGTACTTC. The complete variable domain, with remaining parts taken from reference TRBV7-3 and TRBJ2-5, reads GAGVSQTPSNKVTEKGKYVELRCDPISGHTALYWYRQSLGQGPEFLIYFQGTGAADDSGLPNDRFFAVRPEGSVSTLKIQRTERGDSAVYLCASSLTRQETQYFGPGTRLLVL.

The rearrangement links TRBV19 to TRBJ1-5; D is perhaps TRBD1 (5 bases). The CDR3 is 14 residues long. The V end was cut by 2 bases, the J end by 5 bases, with 10 bases between. The V gene's germline CDR1 is LNHDA and CDR2 SQIVND (reference sequence). CDR3 DNA sequence: TGTGCCAGTAGTATATGGGACGGCGATCAGCCCCAGCATTTT. It encodes CASSIWDGDQPQHF.

The chain carries TRBV4-3 and TRBJ2-1, with TRBD2 matching 11 bases. This CDR3 region has 16 residues. From germline, CDR1 is LGHNA and CDR2 YSLEER. Trimming at V came to 4 bases and at J to 1 base, leaving 3 bases not matched to a gene. CDR3 sequence reads: CASSPGLAESYNEQFF. DNA of the CDR3: TGCGCCAGCAGCCCGGGACTAGCGGAATCCTACAATGAGCAGTTCTTC.

This clone was counted a few times. The sample carries other DNA sequences with the same CDR3. The J gene is TRBJ2-3, the V gene TRBV7-2; D is uncertain. Trimming took 3 bases from V and 4 from J, leaving 2 bases between them. The CDR3 consists of 11 residues. The germline V gene has CDR1 SGHTA and CDR2 FQGNSA. CDR3 amino acids: CASSLADTQYF. CDR3 nucleotide sequence: TGTGCCAGCAGCTTGGCAGATACGCAGTATTTT. The full variable domain, with the rest looked up from reference TRBV7-2 and TRBJ2-3, is GAGVSQSPSNKVTEKGKDVELRCDPISGHTALYWYRQSLGQGLEFLIYFQGNSAPDKSGLPSDRFSAERTGGSVSTLTIQRTQQEDSAVYLCASSLADTQYFGPGTRLTVL.

The rearrangement joins TRBV4-2 to TRBJ2-5; 14 nucleotides match TRBD2. Germline CDR1 reads LGHNA; CDR2 reads YNFKEQ. The CDR3 is 15 residues long. The junction had 3 bases not matched to a gene; V was cut back by 4 bases and J by 5 bases. CDR3 coding DNA: TGTGCCAGCAGCCGGGGACTAGCGGGAGATGAGACCCAGTACTTC. It translates to CASSRGLAGDETQYF.